The clone carrying this T cell receptor beta chain came up once. This CDR3 has 13 residues. V lost 2 bases and J 9 bases, leaving 11 bases between the germline ends. Per the germline V gene, CDR1 is SGHNT and CDR2 is YENEEA. These data come from a study of blood T cell repertoires in COVID-19. Methods used by the authors: Using reference gene primer amplification, nucleated cell counts were estimated. This table comes from immunoSEQ multiplex PCR, and its TCRdb copy is limited to in-frame clones, with some not included. The D gene and trimming were derived from the DNA, and the V and J assignments and clone size from that table. The sample holds 300,000 to 350,000 clones; roughly 90% are singletons and the top ten take 8% to 9.5%.

Sample: PBMCs or T cells enriched from blood (not recorded which). The sequence derives from a woman under 30 who had recovered from COVID-19. The genes are TRBV11-3 and TRBJ2-1; the D gene is possibly TRBD1 (6 bases). CDR3 sequence: CASSLQGFGEQFF. The CDR3 DNA reads as TGTGCCAGCAGCTTACAGGGGTTCGGTGAGCAGTTCTTC.